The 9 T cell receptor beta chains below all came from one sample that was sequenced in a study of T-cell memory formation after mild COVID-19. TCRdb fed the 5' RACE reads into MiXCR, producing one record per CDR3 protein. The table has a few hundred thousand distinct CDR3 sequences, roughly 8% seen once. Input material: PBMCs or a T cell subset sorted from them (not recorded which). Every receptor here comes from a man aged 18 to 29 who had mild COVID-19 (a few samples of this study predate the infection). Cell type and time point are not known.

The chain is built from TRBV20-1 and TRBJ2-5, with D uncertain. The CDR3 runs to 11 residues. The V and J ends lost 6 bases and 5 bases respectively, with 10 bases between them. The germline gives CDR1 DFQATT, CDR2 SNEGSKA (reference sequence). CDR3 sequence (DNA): TGCAGTGCGCGTATGGGGGAGACCCAGTACTTC. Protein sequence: CSARMGETQYF.

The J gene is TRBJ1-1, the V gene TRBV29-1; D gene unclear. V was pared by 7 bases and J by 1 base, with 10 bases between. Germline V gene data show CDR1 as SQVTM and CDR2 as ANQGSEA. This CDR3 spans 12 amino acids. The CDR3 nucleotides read TGCAGCGCGAAACTTTGGAACACTGAAGCTTTCTTT. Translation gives CSAKLWNTEAFF.

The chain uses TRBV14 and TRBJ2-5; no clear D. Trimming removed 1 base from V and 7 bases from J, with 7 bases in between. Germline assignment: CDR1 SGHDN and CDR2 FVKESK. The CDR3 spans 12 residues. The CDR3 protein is CASSQGKGTQYF. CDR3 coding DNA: TGTGCCAGCAGCCAAGGAAAGGGGACCCAGTACTTC.

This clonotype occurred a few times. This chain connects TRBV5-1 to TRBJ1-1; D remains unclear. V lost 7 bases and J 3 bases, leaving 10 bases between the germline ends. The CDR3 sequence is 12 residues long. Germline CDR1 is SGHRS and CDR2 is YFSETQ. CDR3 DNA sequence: TGCGCCAGCCGGGCAGACTACACTGAAGCTTTCTTT. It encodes CASRADYTEAFF.

The CDR3 region is CSARPGGRNSPLHF. In DNA form, the CDR3 reads TGCAGTGCTAGACCTGGGGGGCGTAATTCACCCCTCCACTTT. V usage is TRBV20-1 and J usage is TRBJ1-6, with D perhaps TRBD1 (6 bases). From germline, CDR1 is DFQATT and CDR2 SNEGSKA (reference sequence). The V gene lost 2 bases and the J gene lost 6 bases, with 11 bases spanning the gap. There are 14 residues in the CDR3.

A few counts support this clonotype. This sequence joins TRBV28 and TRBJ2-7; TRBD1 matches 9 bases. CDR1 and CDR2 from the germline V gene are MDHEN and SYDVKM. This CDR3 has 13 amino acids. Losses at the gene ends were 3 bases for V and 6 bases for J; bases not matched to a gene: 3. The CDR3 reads CASSLDRGLEQYV. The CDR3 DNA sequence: TGTGCCAGCAGTTTGGACAGGGGCCTCGAGCAGTACGTC.

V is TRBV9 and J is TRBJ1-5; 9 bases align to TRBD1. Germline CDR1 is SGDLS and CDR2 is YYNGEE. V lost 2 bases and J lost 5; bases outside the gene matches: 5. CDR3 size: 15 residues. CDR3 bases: TGTGCCAGCAGCGTCGGGACAGGGCGCGATCAGCCCCAGCATTTT. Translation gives CASSVGTGRDQPQHF. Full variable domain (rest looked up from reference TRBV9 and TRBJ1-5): DSGVTQTPKHLITATGQRVTLRCSPRSGDLSVYWYQQSLDQGLQFLIQYYNGEERAKGNILERFSAQQFPDLHSELNLSSLELGDSALYFCASSVGTGRDQPQHFGDGTRLSIL.

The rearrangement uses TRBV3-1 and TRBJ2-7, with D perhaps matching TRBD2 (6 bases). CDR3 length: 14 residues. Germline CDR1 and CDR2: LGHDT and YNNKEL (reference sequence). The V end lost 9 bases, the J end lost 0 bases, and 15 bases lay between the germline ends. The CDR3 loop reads CARGPRGFSYEQYF. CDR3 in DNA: TGTGCCAGAGGCCCGCGGGGATTCTCCTACGAGCAGTACTTC.

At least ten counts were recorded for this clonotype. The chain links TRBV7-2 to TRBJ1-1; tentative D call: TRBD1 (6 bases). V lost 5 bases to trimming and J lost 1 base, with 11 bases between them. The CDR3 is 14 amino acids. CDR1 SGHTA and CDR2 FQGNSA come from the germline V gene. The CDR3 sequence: CASSKGQWNTEAFF. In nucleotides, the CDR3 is TGTGCCAGCAGCAAGGGACAATGGAACACTGAAGCTTTCTTT.